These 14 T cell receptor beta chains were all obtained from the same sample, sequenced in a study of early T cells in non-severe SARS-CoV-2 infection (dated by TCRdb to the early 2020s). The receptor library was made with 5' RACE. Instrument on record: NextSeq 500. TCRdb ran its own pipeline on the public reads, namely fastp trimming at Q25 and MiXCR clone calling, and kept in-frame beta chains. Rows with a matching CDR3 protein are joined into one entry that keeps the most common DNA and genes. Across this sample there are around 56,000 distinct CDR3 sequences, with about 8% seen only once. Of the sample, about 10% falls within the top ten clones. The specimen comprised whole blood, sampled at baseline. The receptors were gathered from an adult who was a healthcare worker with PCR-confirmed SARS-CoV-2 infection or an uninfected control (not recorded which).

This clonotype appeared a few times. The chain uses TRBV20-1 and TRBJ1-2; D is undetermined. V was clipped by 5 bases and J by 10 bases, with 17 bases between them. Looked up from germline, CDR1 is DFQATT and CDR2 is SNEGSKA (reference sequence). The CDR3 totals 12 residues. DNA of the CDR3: TGCAGTGCTCCCCCCGGTCTGGCTCCCTACACCTTC. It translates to CSAPPGLAPYTF.

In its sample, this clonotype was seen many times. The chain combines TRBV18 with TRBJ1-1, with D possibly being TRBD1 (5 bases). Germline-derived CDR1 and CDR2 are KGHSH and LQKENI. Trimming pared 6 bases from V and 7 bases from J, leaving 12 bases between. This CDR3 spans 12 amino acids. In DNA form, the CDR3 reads TGTGCCAGCTCCCCCCCGGGGCTTGAAGCTTTCTTT. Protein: CASSPPGLEAFF.

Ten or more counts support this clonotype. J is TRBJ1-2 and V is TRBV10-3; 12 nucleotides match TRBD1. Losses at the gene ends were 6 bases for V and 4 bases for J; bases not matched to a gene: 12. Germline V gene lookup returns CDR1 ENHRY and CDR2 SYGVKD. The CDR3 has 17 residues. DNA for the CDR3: TGTGCCATCAGGAACCCGGGACAGGGGGCGACAGTCTATGGCTACACCTTC. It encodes CAIRNPGQGATVYGYTF.

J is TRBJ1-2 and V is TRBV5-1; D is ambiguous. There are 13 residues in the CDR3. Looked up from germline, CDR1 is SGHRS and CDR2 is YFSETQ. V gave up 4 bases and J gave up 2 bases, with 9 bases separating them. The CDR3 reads CASSDDGNYGYTF. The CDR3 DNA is TGCGCCAGCAGCGACGACGGCAACTATGGCTACACCTTC.

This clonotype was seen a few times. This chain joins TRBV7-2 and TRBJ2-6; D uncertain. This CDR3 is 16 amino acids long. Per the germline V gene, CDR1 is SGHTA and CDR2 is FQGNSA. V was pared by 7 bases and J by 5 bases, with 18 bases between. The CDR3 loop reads CASTGGTERWANVLTF. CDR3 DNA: TGTGCCAGCACGGGCGGTACTGAGCGCTGGGCCAACGTCCTGACTTTC.

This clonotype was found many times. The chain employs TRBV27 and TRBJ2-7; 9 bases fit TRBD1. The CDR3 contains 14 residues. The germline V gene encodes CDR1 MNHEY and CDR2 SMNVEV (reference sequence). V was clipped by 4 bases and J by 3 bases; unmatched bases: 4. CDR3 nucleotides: TGTGCCAGCAGTTCTGGGACAGGGAACTACGAGCAGTACTTC. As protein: CASSSGTGNYEQYF.

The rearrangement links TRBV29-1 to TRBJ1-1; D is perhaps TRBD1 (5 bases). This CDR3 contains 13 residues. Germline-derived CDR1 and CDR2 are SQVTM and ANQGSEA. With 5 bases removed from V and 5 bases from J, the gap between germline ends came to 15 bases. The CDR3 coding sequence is TGCAGCGTTCAGAGCGTCGGGGGAACTGAAGCTTTCTTT. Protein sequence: CSVQSVGGTEAFF.

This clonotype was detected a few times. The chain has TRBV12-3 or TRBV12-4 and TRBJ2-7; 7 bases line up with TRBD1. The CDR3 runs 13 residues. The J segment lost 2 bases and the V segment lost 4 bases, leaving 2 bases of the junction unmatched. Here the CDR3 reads CASSSGQTYEQYF. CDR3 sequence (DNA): TGTGCCAGCAGTTCGGGACAGACCTACGAGCAGTACTTC.

CDR3 protein: CSARGYTF. CDR3 in DNA: TGCAGCGCCCGAGGCTACACCTTC. The rearrangement links TRBV29-1 to TRBJ1-2; unclear D gene. Germline CDR1 SQVTM, CDR2 ANQGSEA. CDR3 length: 8 amino acids. The V and J ends lost 7 bases and 8 bases respectively, with 5 bases between them.

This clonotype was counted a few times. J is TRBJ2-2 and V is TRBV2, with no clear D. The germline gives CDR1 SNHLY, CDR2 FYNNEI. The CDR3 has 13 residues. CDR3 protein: CVGSELNTGELFF. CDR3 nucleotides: TGTGTAGGCAGCGAACTTAACACCGGGGAGCTGTTTTTT.

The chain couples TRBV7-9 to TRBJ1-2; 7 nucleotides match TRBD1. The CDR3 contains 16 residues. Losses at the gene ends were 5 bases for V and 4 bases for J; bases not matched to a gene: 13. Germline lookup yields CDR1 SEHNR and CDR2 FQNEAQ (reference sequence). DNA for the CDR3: TGTGCCAGCAGCCCACGGGGACAGCGGCGAACCTATGGCTACACCTTC. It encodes CASSPRGQRRTYGYTF.

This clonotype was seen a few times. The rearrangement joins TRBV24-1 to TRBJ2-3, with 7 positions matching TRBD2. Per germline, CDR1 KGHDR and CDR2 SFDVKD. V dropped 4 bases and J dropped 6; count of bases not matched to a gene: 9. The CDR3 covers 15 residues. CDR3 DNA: TGTGCCACCAGTGACCCCGGCGCGGGGGACGATACGCAGTATTTT. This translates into CATSDPGAGDDTQYF.

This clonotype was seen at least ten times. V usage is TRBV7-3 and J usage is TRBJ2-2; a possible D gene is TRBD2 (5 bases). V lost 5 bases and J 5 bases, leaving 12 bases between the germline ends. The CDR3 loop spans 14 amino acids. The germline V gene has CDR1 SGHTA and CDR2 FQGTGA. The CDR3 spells CASSGSGITGELFF. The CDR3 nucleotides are TGTGCCAGCAGCGGGAGTGGGATAACCGGGGAGCTGTTTTTT.

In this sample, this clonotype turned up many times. CDR3 in DNA: TGTGCCAGCAGTTACCCGACTAGCGGGCCTAGCACAGATACGCAGTATTTT. Translating gives CASSYPTSGPSTDTQYF. The chain carries TRBV6-2 or TRBV6-3 and TRBJ2-3; TRBD2 aligns across 10 bases. The V gene's germline CDR1 is MNHEY and CDR2 SVGEGT. The CDR3 contains 17 residues. With V trimmed by 2 bases and J by 0 bases, 5 bases remained unmatched.